What follows is one TCR beta chain and its context. The antigen it binds to is not known. No base quality information exists; no much larger clone differs at one position. This record belongs to a study of CD4 T cells in relation to SARS-CoV-2 and coronaviruses (dated by TCRdb to the early 2020s). With respect to the entire study: In the ViraFEST assay, PBMCs were grown with antigen for 10 to 11 days, and TCR beta CDR3s were then sequenced to identify antigen-specific clonal expansions. The study assessed, at the TCR clonotype level, memory CD4+ T cell crossreactivity between SARS-CoV-2 and common cold coronavirus spike proteins. A median age of 38.5 years, with a range of 21 to 72 years, was recorded for the full convalescent cohort of 12 to 13 patients. HLA restriction was mapped for shared crossreactive spike epitopes using patient-derived lymphoblastoid cell lines. For other donors in the study, expansion assays were sequenced with a different, Illumina-based TCR-beta assay. The approximately 12 convalescent patients included 8 males and 4 females; two subjects were Hispanic. Samples from three pre-COVID donors and the naive versus memory experiments were sequenced with the Adaptive Biotechnologies TCR-sequencing kit; other data were Illumina-based.

What the work shows at the level of the full study, not this receptor alone: In about 71% of donors, memory CD4+ clonotypes turned up that crossrecognized SARS-CoV-2 and at least one common cold coronavirus spike. Significantly weaker SARS-CoV-2-driven expansion was shown by crossreactive clones than by monoreactive clones, consistent with antigenic imprinting. Crossreactivity analysis was centred on spike protein, so crossreactivity against other viral proteins was not assessed. Small numbers of patients and of tested TCRs were a limitation of the study. Sequencing naive versus memory cells indicated that the assay picks up memory recall responses, not primary responses primed during culture. Pre-pandemic and post-infection samples were not both contributed by any donor, so tracing of the source of pre-existing responses was limited.

Naive and memory CD4+ T cells were separated from cryopreserved PBMCs by first enriching for CD4 and then performing EasySep naive CD4+ T cell enrichment. Sorted naive or memory CD4+ T cells (around 10^5) were grown at a 1:1 ratio with T cell-depleted PBMCs and CEF peptides for 10 days. In general, every peptide culture condition was set up in three replicate wells. Ficoll-Paque PLUS gradient centrifugation was used to isolate PBMCs from either whole blood or leukapheresis product. PBMCs were either cryopreserved at -140°C or used fresh in the expansion assay. The QIAamp Micro DNA Kit was used to extract genomic DNA from the CD4+ T cells. CEF-cultured naive and memory CD4+ T cell DNA received survey-level immunoSEQ TCR-beta sequencing. The original methods were these. During preprocessing, nonproductive sequences were discarded, as were any CDR3s that did not begin with C, did not end with F or W, or were shorter than 7 amino acids. The MANAFEST web app was used to call antigen-specific clonotypes on the basis of expansion compared with the reference and with other culture wells. To be counted as positive, a clone had to show significant expansion compared with the reference culture, at an FDR below 0.05, in 2 of 3 replicate wells. For a clone to be considered positive, significant expansion relative to all other tandem wells and an odds ratio above 5 were also required. Cultured and uncultured naive and memory CD4+ repertoires were searched for CDR3s previously identified as spike- and CEF-reactive. CDR3 homology was quantified as pairwise Levenshtein distance, calculated with the stringdist R package after three terminal residues were trimmed from each end. TCRdb obtained this table from immuneACCESS and retained in-frame rearrangements with V and J assigned. These tables miss some clones; where compared with another copy, unresolved V genes account for less than half of the shortfall, and the remainder is unexplained. The DNA was the basis for D and trimming; V, J and clone size are from that table. The sample table contains 43,000 or so clones; only one count was recorded for almost 85% of them. Over 1.1% of the sample belongs to the ten largest clones.

The TCR comes from an adult with COVID-19. Sequencing used naive CD4+ T cells from PBMCs, cultured in vitro. Sample cell subset or site, as interpreted from the label and publication: naive CD4+ T cells isolated by negative enrichment.

This receptor carries the CDR3 CASSLGRYSSGANVLTF. The DNA is TGTGCCAGCAGTTTGGGACGGTACAGCTCTGGGGCCAACGTCCTGACTTTC. The rearrangement combines TRBV6-2 or TRBV6-3 with TRBJ2-6; the D gene is perhaps TRBD1 or TRBD2, each of them matching over 5 bases. The CDR3 runs 17 residues from the cysteine to the phenylalanine. CDR3 DNA only is kept here, 51 bases in frame from base 1. V was cut back by 4 bases and J by 0 bases, leaving a gap of 13 bases between them. CDR1 MNHEY and CDR2 SVGEGT are derived from the germline V gene.